Shown below are 9 T cell receptor beta chains from a single sample sequenced in a study of blood T cells in healthy people across ages. Primed by a sample-barcoded 5' primer and a J-beta primer mix, a second PCR proceeded for about 6 to 12 cycles. TCRdb fed the 5' RACE reads into MiXCR, producing one record per CDR3 protein. Among around 1,800,000 distinct CDR3 sequences listed, roughly 43% were seen once. Material for sequencing was blood. The source of these receptors is a human donor in good health.

The V and J genes are TRBV29-1 and TRBJ2-4; a possible D gene is TRBD2 (6 bases). Near its end, the DNA agrees better with TRBJ2-7, so the J call may be wrong. The germline CDR1 and CDR2 sequences are SQVTM and ANQGSEA. The CDR3 has 11 residues. Here the CDR3 reads CSGGGMYEQYF. For the CDR3, the DNA is TGCAGCGGAGGAGGGATGTACGAGCAGTACTTC.

This clonotype was found a few times. The chain's CDR3 is CASSFNGGGRETQYF. The DNA of the CDR3 is TGTGCCAGCAGCTTTAACGGCGGGGGCCGGGAGACCCAGTACTTC. The chain has TRBV11-2 and TRBJ2-7, with a possible D match to TRBD2 (7 bases). The J call is uncertain, as TRBJ2-5 better fits the DNA end. CDR3 length: 15 residues. Germline V gene sequence: CDR1 SGHAT, CDR2 FQNNGV.

Only a few counts were recorded for this clonotype. This chain connects TRBV12-3 or TRBV12-4 to TRBJ1-2; no reliable D call. The length of the CDR3 is 11 residues. The V gene lost 4 bases and the J gene lost 5 bases, with 5 bases spanning the gap. The CDR3: CASSSEYGYTF. CDR3 in DNA: TGTGCCAGCAGTTCCGAATATGGCTACACCTTC.

In this sample, this clonotype turned up a few times. The CDR3 DNA reads TGTGCCAGCTCGCGGGTAGCGGTCTACAATGAGCAGTTCTTC. Amino acid sequence: CASSRVAVYNEQFF. V usage is TRBV12-3 or TRBV12-4 and J usage is TRBJ2-1; TRBD2 is a possible D gene (6 bases). The CDR3 loop spans 14 amino acids. Trimming pared 8 bases from V and 3 bases from J, leaving 14 bases between.

The V gene is TRBV29-1, the J gene TRBJ1-2; no reliable D call. The CDR3 sequence is 12 residues long. The germline CDR1 and CDR2 sequences are SQVTM and ANQGSEA. V shed 2 bases and J shed 4 bases, with 8 bases lying between them. CDR3 region: CSVEPGTYGYTF. For the CDR3, the DNA is TGCAGCGTTGAACCGGGTACCTATGGCTACACCTTC.

This chain joins TRBV7-6 and TRBJ1-2; tentative D call: TRBD1 (6 bases). Deletions cut 5 bases from V and 5 bases from J, with 12 bases between. The CDR3 consists of 13 residues. Looked up from germline, CDR1 is SGHVS and CDR2 is FNYEAQ. CDR3 DNA: TGTGCCAGCAGCGCGGACAGTTTTTATGGCTACACCTTC. Its protein is CASSADSFYGYTF.

The CDR3 nucleotides are TGTGCCAGCAGTCGGAGGACAGGTCGAATTACCTATGGCTACACCTTC. Translated: CASSRRTGRITYGYTF. This chain joins TRBV12-3 or TRBV12-4 and TRBJ1-2, with 7 positions matching TRBD1. This CDR3 contains 16 residues. The V and J ends lost 5 bases and 4 bases, in that order; junction bases with no gene match: 13.

This clonotype was recorded once. This chain uses TRBV5-1 with TRBJ1-1, with D hard to call. The CDR3 totals 13 residues. The germline V gene has CDR1 SGHRS and CDR2 YFSETQ. The V end was cut by 4 bases, the J end by 5 bases, with 12 bases between. The CDR3 region has the DNA TGCGCCAGCAGCCCGGAATCGGATACTGAAGCTTTCTTT. It codes for CASSPESDTEAFF.

This clonotype was found a few times. V is TRBV7-2 and J is TRBJ1-5; no reliable D call. The germline V gene has CDR1 SGHTA and CDR2 FQGNSA. V was trimmed by 6 bases and J by 3 bases, leaving 12 bases between them. The CDR3 loop spans 14 amino acids. CDR3 nucleotide sequence: TGTGCCAGCAGGGAACTTTCTCCCAATCAGCCCCAGCATTTT. This codes for CASRELSPNQPQHF.